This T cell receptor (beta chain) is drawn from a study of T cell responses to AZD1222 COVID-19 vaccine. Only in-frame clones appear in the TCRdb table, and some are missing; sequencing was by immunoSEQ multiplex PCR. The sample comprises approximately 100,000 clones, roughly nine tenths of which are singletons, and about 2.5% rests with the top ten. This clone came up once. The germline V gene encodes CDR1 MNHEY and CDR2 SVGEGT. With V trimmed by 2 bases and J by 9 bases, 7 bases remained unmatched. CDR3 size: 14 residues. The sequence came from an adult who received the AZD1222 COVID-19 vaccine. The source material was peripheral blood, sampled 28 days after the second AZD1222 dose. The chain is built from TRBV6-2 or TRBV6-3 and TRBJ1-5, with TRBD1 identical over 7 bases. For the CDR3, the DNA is TGTGCCAGCAGTTACCCCACAGGGGTAGGGCCCCAGCATTTT. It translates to CASSYPTGVGPQHF.